The source of this TCR beta chain is a study of CD8 T cells in ankylosing spondylitis. Study-wide points: Significantly higher representation of disease-linked clones was reported for matched ankylosing spondylitis synovial fluid. The disease-linked clones had a CD8+ phenotype and low blood frequencies. For ankylosing spondylitis blood, a TCR beta motif of several highly homologous variants appeared characteristic.

Concerning this clonotype: What it binds is not known.

V dropped 5 bases and J dropped 7 bases, with 15 bases sitting between them. This CDR3 has 13 residues. CDR1 MNHEY and CDR2 SMNVEV come from the germline V gene (reference sequence). For TCR beta, libraries came from quantitative 5'-RACE with molecular barcodes. From the 5' RACE reads, TCRdb called clonotypes with MiXCR, one entry per CDR3 protein. The sample carries over 400,000 distinct CDR3 sequences, roughly 25% recorded once. The specimen sequenced was blood, either unsorted or a sorted T cell fraction (not recorded which). This clonotype was obtained from a male donor with ankylosing spondylitis. The chain has TRBV27 and TRBJ2-7, with a tentative D call TRBD2 (5 bases). The CDR3 loop is CASSHGINGEQYF. CDR3 coding DNA: TGTGCCAGCAGTCACGGGATAAACGGTGAGCAGTACTTC.